This T cell receptor (beta chain) comes out of a study of OX40 agonist ivuxolimab in advanced cancers. Assay used: immunoSEQ multiplex PCR; TCRdb lists only in-frame clones, some missing. The sample includes roughly 61,000 clones, roughly 84% of them seen just once. The ends lost 3 bases at V and 0 bases at J; junction bases unmatched: 3. From germline, CDR1 is SGHTA and CDR2 FQGNSA. The CDR3 has 15 residues. The sequences come from CD4+ or CD8+ T cells sorted from blood, collected in a trial of the OX40 agonist ivuxolimab. The chain uses TRBV7-2 and TRBJ1-1; TRBD1 matches at 8 bases. This TCR derives from an adult with an advanced solid tumor such as melanoma, head and neck, liver or kidney cancer. The DNA for the CDR3 is TGTGCCAGCAGCTTCGGGACAGGTTTGAACACTGAAGCTTTCTTT. It yields the protein CASSFGTGLNTEAFF.